The T cell receptor beta chain described here comes from a study of T cells in Graves' hyperthyroidism and ophthalmopathy. TCR beta CDR3 sequences were amplified from RNA transcripts. First-round RT-PCR targeting the TCR CDR3 was performed with the HTBI primer set. TCRdb called the multiplex PCR reads again in MiXCR, with one record for every CDR3 protein. The sample gives 610,000 or so distinct CDR3 sequences, about 45% of which show up once; more than 7% is in the top ten. General observations from the study: Blood also showed most of the thyroid clonotypes that were expanded above 0.001. Patients with ophthalmopathy were separated from those with stable hyperthyroidism by a 13 V-J model.

The V end lost 7 bases, the J end lost 3 bases, and 9 bases lay between the germline ends. The CDR3 length is 11 residues. CDR1 is SQVTM, CDR2 ANQGSEA, per germline. This clonotype was seen ten or more times. The antigen remains undetermined. Sequencing input: peripheral blood or thyroid tissue (not recorded which). This TCR derives from a woman aged 18-30 years with Graves' hyperthyroidism. The chain is built from TRBV29-1 and TRBJ1-1, with unresolved D. The CDR3 coding sequence is TGCAGCGCGGGCGCGGACACTGAAGCTTTCTTT. This encodes CSAGADTEAFF.